One sample yielded the 5 T cell receptor beta chains listed below, sequenced in a study of regulatory T cells in long-lasting Graves disease. Described time point: persistent/refractory GD, antithyroid drugs over 5 years with positive TRAb. The TCR library used RNA extracted from PBMCs. Library construction for TCR beta used iRepertoire HTBI primers and Arm-PCR of CDR3 regions. TCRdb analysed the multiplex PCR reads with MiXCR anew, one entry per CDR3 protein. Of roughly 400,000 distinct CDR3 sequences listed, around a fifth are singletons. Sequencing used peripheral blood mononuclear cells (PBMCs), obtained when the disease was refractory, from a patient treated with antithyroid drugs. The receptor set was obtained from a female donor with Graves disease.

In regard to this clonotype: A much larger clone lies a single base off, so this may be a read error. V and J are TRBV27 and TRBJ2-2; D might be TRBD1 (6 bases). The CDR3 is 15 amino acids. Looked up from germline, CDR1 is MNHEY and CDR2 is SMNVEV (reference sequence). The ends were cut back, 5 bases at V and 4 bases at J, with 14 bases in the middle. CDR3 in amino acids: CASSLGQSATGELFF. In nucleotides, the CDR3 is TGTGCCAGCAGTCTCGGACAGAGTGCCACCGGGGAGCTGTTTTTT.

This clonotype was detected ten times or more. This chain uses TRBV28 with TRBJ1-2; D may be TRBD1 (6 bases). This CDR3 region has 13 residues. V was clipped by 1 base and J by 8 bases, with 11 bases between them. The germline CDR1 and CDR2 sequences are MDHEN and SYDVKM. The CDR3 loop reads CASSLSRGGGYTF. CDR3 DNA sequence: TGTGCCAGCAGTTTATCCAGGGGAGGCGGCTACACCTTC.

This clonotype has more than one count but fewer than ten. The chain links TRBV20-1 to TRBJ2-7, with D tentatively TRBD2 (7 bases). CDR1 DFQATT and CDR2 SNEGSKA come from the germline V gene (reference sequence). The CDR3 runs 15 residues. V lost 5 bases to trimming and J lost 2 bases, with 19 bases between them. The CDR3 bases are TGCAGTGCTCGGGGGGCGGCGGGAATTACCTACGAGCAGTACTTC. Encoded protein: CSARGAAGITYEQYF.

Written as DNA, the CDR3 is TGTGCCAGCAGTGATAATGCGGGAGGGCCTCACAATGAGCAGTTCTTC. Amino acid sequence: CASSDNAGGPHNEQFF. The genes are TRBV2 and TRBJ2-1; 9 bases are a match to TRBD2. The germline gives CDR1 SNHLY, CDR2 FYNNEI. This CDR3 region has 16 residues. The J segment lost 5 bases and the V segment lost 3 bases, leaving 8 bases of the junction unmatched.

This clonotype turned up a few times. The V call is TRBV14, the J call TRBJ2-1; TRBD2 matches at 11 bases. Germline assignment: CDR1 SGHDN and CDR2 FVKESK. Germline trimming cut 0 bases from V and 4 bases from J; bases unmatched to any gene: 2. The CDR3 has 16 residues. The CDR3, as DNA: TGTGCCAGCAGCCAAGATCTAGCGGGAGGATACAATGAGCAGTTCTTC. Protein product: CASSQDLAGGYNEQFF.